The entry below gives a single T cell receptor beta chain sequence along with its context. Its recognized antigen is unknown. Per-nucleotide qualities are absent, and no much larger clonotype sits a single base away. Based on the germline V gene, the CDR1 and CDR2 sequences are MDHEN and SYDVKM. The CDR3 holds 12 amino acids from the cysteine to the phenylalanine. Left in the record is the CDR3 DNA by itself, 36 bases read in frame from the first base. V is pared back by 4 bases and J by 4 bases, with 4 bases lying between the germline termini. TCRbeta CDR3 regions were amplified from genomic DNA by means of the immunoSEQ Assay, a bias-controlled multiplex PCR. On the study's bioinformatics: Nucleated cell counts per sample were estimated from amplification of reference gene primers within the assay. To quantify the absolute abundance of each unique TCRbeta CDR3 rearrangement, sequence reads were collapsed and filtered. For each sample, productive Simpson clonality was calculated as the square root of Simpson's diversity index over productive rearrangements. The table was pulled from immuneACCESS by TCRdb, which kept in-frame rearrangements only. Such tables lose some clones; where checked, under half of the loss comes from unresolved V genes, and the rest has no known cause. That table gives V, J and clone size, and the DNA gave D and trimming. Present in this sample are around 250,000 clones, about 86% of which were seen just once. The ten largest clones represent 4.1% of the sample.

In the prospective study, participants were roughly 18 to 90 years old, resided in about two dozen geographic areas of the United States, and were enrolled through a virtual design. Cohort assignment in the prospective study relied on participant-reported clinical history from a screening survey and a study questionnaire. In the prospective study, mobile phlebotomists collected whole blood, serum and a nasopharyngeal or oropharyngeal swab from each participant. Prospective study participants could optionally give additional blood draws and questionnaires over an approximately 2-month period. Prospective study blood samples were shipped either frozen or at room temperature before DNA extraction. The sample originates from a study of blood T cell repertoires in COVID-19 (dated by TCRdb to 2018 to 2020). Describing the broader study: Collaborator samples came from the United States, Italy and Spain and covered acute and convalescent phases of COVID-19. Samples came from the ongoing ImmuneRACE study (first 160 participants) plus 1,254 subjects from 6 global collaborators. The material from the prospective study consisted of cDNA or gDNA derived from T cells, B-cell-depleted T cells, or PBMCs. The dataset comprised deeply sampled blood TCRbeta repertoires from subjects exposed to, actively infected with, or recovered from COVID-19. A de-identified subject ID, COVID-19 status, age in years and sex were almost always included in the sample metadata. Where available, HLA class I and class II types were obtained from metadata supplied by the sample provider rather than from assay-based typing. The repertoires were made available in a free public database intended to serve as a resource for research on the immune response to SARS-CoV-2.

The research as a whole found: Clinical and demographic metadata were provided uncurated, with the amount varying by source and participant.

The rearrangement joined TRBV28 to TRBJ1-4, with the D gene not confidently named. The material sequenced was PBMCs or T cells enriched from blood (not recorded which). The origin of this receptor is a man aged 25 to 45 with acute COVID-19. In nucleotide form, the sequence is TGTGCCAGCAGTTATAATAATGAAAAACTGTTTTTT. Its amino acids are CASSYNNEKLFF.